The present T cell receptor (beta chain) was sequenced within a study of blood T cell repertoires in COVID-19. Overall study: Material from acute and convalescent COVID-19 was sourced from the United States, Italy and Spain.

Germline values: CDR1 MNHEY, CDR2 SVGAGI. Trimming removed 10 bases from V and 1 base from J; junction bases left unmatched: 9. CDR3 size: 14 residues. Assay used: immunoSEQ multiplex PCR; TCRdb lists only in-frame clones, some missing. The profile shows some 200,000 clones, 88% of them singletons. The specimen sequenced was peripheral blood. The TCR sequence derives from a man aged 65 to 85 with acute or convalescent COVID-19. J is TRBJ2-5 and V is TRBV6-5, with TRBD1 matching 7 bases. The CDR3 nucleotides are TGTGCCACCAAAAAGGGGGCGTTCCAAGAGACCCAGTACTTC. Amino acid sequence: CATKKGAFQETQYF.